These 20 T cell receptor beta chains were sequenced from one sample in a study of T cell changes during pregnancy in multiple sclerosis. Method: immunoSEQ multiplex PCR; TCRdb's copy keeps in-frame clones and lacks some. The sample contains 110,000 or so clones, roughly 92% of which appear only once. The sequencing used peripheral blood, collected before pregnancy. These receptor sequences come from a female donor with multiple sclerosis, enrolled in a pregnancy study.

The chain combines TRBV7-9 with TRBJ2-7; TRBD2 agrees at 12 bases. CDR1 SEHNR and CDR2 FQNEAQ come from the germline V gene (reference sequence). This CDR3 spans 14 amino acids. Trimming cost V 5 bases and J 7 bases; bases outside gene matches: 6. DNA of the CDR3: TGTGCCAGCAGCCCTAGCGGGAGGGCCGAGGAGCAGTACTTC. Protein product: CASSPSGRAEEQYF.

The V and J genes are TRBV29-1 and TRBJ1-1, with 10 bases fitting TRBD1. Germline-derived CDR1 and CDR2 are SQVTM and ANQGSEA. The ends lost 4 bases at V and 4 bases at J; junction bases unmatched: 3. The length of the CDR3 is 13 residues. CDR3 coding DNA: TGCAGCGTTGCGACAGGGGGCGTCACTGAAGCTTTCTTT. Amino acids: CSVATGGVTEAFF. Complete variable domain (other parts from reference TRBV29-1 and TRBJ1-1): SAVISQKPSRDICQRGTSLTIQCQVDSQVTMMFWYRQQPGQSLTLIATANQGSEATYESGFVIDKFPISRPNLTFSTLTVSNMSPEDSSIYLCSVATGGVTEAFFGQGTRLTVV.

The V and J genes are TRBV11-1 and TRBJ2-2, with 8 bases matching TRBD1. The V and J ends lost 1 base and 5 bases, in that order; junction bases with no gene match: 6. This CDR3 comprises 16 residues. CDR1 and CDR2 from the germline V gene are SGHAT and FQDESV (reference sequence). Here the CDR3 reads CASSLVTDRATGELFF. CDR3 coding DNA: TGTGCCAGCAGCTTAGTAACGGACAGGGCTACCGGGGAGCTGTTTTTT.

V and J are TRBV7-8 and TRBJ2-2, with D perhaps matching TRBD1 (6 bases). Germline V gene lookup returns CDR1 SGHVS and CDR2 FQNEAQ. The germline V and J ends were trimmed by 6 bases and 4 bases, with 12 bases remaining between them. The CDR3 has 14 residues. The CDR3: CASRSQGSTGELFF. The CDR3 coding sequence is TGTGCCAGCAGGTCTCAGGGGTCCACCGGGGAGCTGTTTTTT.

This chain connects TRBV27 to TRBJ2-5, with D perhaps matching TRBD2 (5 bases). Trimming took 2 bases from V and 3 from J, leaving 7 bases between them. CDR1 MNHEY and CDR2 SMNVEV come from the germline V gene (reference sequence). This CDR3 has 13 residues. The CDR3 sequence: CASSLLGEETQYF. The DNA of the CDR3 is TGTGCCAGCAGTTTACTCGGGGAAGAGACCCAGTACTTC.

J is TRBJ2-3 and V is TRBV28; 9 bases map to TRBD2. V gave up 6 bases and J gave up 1 base; unmatched junction bases: 5. Germline V lookup: CDR1 MDHEN, CDR2 SYDVKM. The CDR3 is made up of 15 amino acids. The CDR3 is CASRVSGSGTDTQYF. CDR3 bases: TGTGCCAGCAGGGTTAGCGGGAGTGGCACAGATACGCAGTATTTT.

To note about this clone: At one end, the junction sequence differs from germline, possibly due to a read error. Different DNA sequences within this sample yield the same CDR3. V gene TRBV5-8 combines with J gene TRBJ1-2; the D gene is possibly TRBD1 (5 bases). From germline, CDR1 is SGHTS and CDR2 YDEGEE. This CDR3 spans 13 amino acids. In DNA form, the CDR3 reads TGTGCCAGCAGCTTGGACAGGAGCCCCATCAGGTCCTTC. Protein sequence: CASSLDRSPIRSF. The complete variable domain, with remaining parts taken from reference TRBV5-8 and TRBJ1-2, reads EAGVTQSPTHLIKTRGQQATLRCSPISGHTSVYWYQQALGLGLQFLLWYDEGEERNRGNFPPRFSGRQFPNYSSELNVNALELEDSALYLCASSLDRSPIRSFGSGTRLTVV.

This clone occurred a few times. The chain recombines TRBV30 with TRBJ1-5, with 7 bases aligning to TRBD1. V trimming: 6 bases; J trimming: 4 bases; junction bases outside the gene matches: 9. CDR1 and CDR2 (germline): GTSNPN, SVGIG (reference sequence). The CDR3 contains 14 residues. CDR3 DNA sequence: TGTGCCTGTGCAAGATCAGGGGGGAATCAGCCCCAGCATTTT. This gives the protein CACARSGGNQPQHF.

The chain is built from TRBV29-1 and TRBJ1-2; D gene ambiguous. Germline loops: CDR1 SQVTM, CDR2 ANQGSEA. There are 16 residues in the CDR3. V lost 1 base and J 0 bases, leaving 15 bases between the germline ends. CDR3 nucleotides: TGCAGCGTTGAAGGGGAGGACCGAATTCCTAACTATGGCTACACCTTC. Translated, it gives CSVEGEDRIPNYGYTF.

This clone has just one count. The rearrangement links TRBV2 to TRBJ1-6; perhaps TRBD1 as D (5 bases). The CDR3 covers 14 residues. Germline V gene sequence: CDR1 SNHLY, CDR2 FYNNEI. Trimming left V 4 bases short and J 5 bases short, with 9 bases between. CDR3 sequence reads: CASSVIRDNSPLHF. The CDR3 DNA is TGTGCCAGCAGTGTCATCAGGGATAATTCACCCCTCCACTTT.

The chain uses TRBV5-1 and TRBJ2-7, with TRBD1 matching over 7 bases. The V gene's germline CDR1 is SGHRS and CDR2 YFSETQ. CDR3 length equals 14 residues. V was clipped by 6 bases and J by 0 bases; unmatched bases: 6. The CDR3 DNA reads as TGCGCCAGCACCGACAGGGACCACTCCTACGAGCAGTACTTC. It encodes CASTDRDHSYEQYF.

The chain has TRBV5-4 and TRBJ1-1; TRBD1 matches 7 bases. Germline loops: CDR1 SGHNT, CDR2 YYREEE (reference sequence). The V and J ends lost 4 bases and 0 bases, in that order; junction bases with no gene match: 6. The CDR3 spans 15 residues. CDR3 sequence (DNA): TGTGCCAGCAGCCCTCAGACAGGGATGAACACTGAAGCTTTCTTT. Residues: CASSPQTGMNTEAFF. Drawing the rest from reference TRBV5-4 and TRBJ1-1, the complete variable domain is ETGVTQSPTHLIKTRGQQVTLRCSSQSGHNTVSWYQQALGQGPQFIFQYYREEENGRGNFPPRFSGLQFPNYSSELNVNALELDDSALYLCASSPQTGMNTEAFFGQGTRLTVV.

The rearrangement links TRBV6-5 to TRBJ1-6; TRBD1 matches at 7 bases. The germline V gene encodes CDR1 MNHEY and CDR2 SVGAGI. The CDR3 spans 15 residues. V lost 3 bases, J lost 10 bases, and 9 bases stayed unmatched. The CDR3 is CASSYQGGMGSPLHF. CDR3 DNA sequence: TGTGCCAGCAGTTATCAGGGGGGTATGGGATCACCCCTCCACTTT.

The chain carries TRBV5-1 and TRBJ2-6, with unresolved D. Trimming stripped 5 bases from V and 0 bases from J, with 15 bases between. The CDR3 consists of 17 residues. The germline V gene has CDR1 SGHRS and CDR2 YFSETQ. The CDR3 sequence is CASRPGESSSGANVLTF. The CDR3, as DNA: TGCGCCAGCAGGCCAGGCGAAAGTAGCTCTGGGGCCAACGTCCTGACTTTC.

The V call is TRBV15, the J call TRBJ2-5; 10 nucleotides agree with TRBD2. The ends lost 3 bases at V and 1 base at J; junction bases unmatched: 2. The CDR3 totals 15 residues. CDR1 LNHNV and CDR2 YYDKDF come from the germline V gene (reference sequence). CDR3 bases: TGTGCCACCAGCAGGGAGCGGGAGGGCCAAGAGACCCAGTACTTC. This translates into CATSREREGQETQYF.

J is TRBJ2-1 and V is TRBV7-6; possible D gene TRBD1, 6 bases. Looked up from germline, CDR1 is SGHVS and CDR2 is FNYEAQ. The CDR3 has 14 amino acids. Trimming pared 5 bases from V and 4 bases from J, leaving 12 bases between. The CDR3 here is CASSRTGMYNEQFF. CDR3 sequence (DNA): TGTGCCAGCAGCCGAACAGGGATGTACAATGAGCAGTTCTTC. The variable domain in full, completed from reference TRBV7-6 and TRBJ2-1, reads GAGVSQSPRYKVTKRGQDVALRCDPISGHVSLYWYRQALGQGPEFLTYFNYEAQQDKSGLPNDRFSAERPEGSISTLTIQRTEQRDSAMYRCASSRTGMYNEQFFGPGTRLTVL.

This sequence joins TRBV7-9 and TRBJ1-2; D not certain. The V end was cut by 3 bases, the J end by 3 bases, with 8 bases between. This CDR3 comprises 13 residues. Germline V gene lookup returns CDR1 SEHNR and CDR2 FQNEAQ (reference sequence). DNA of the CDR3: TGTGCCAGCAGCTTTACAGTGGACTATGGCTACACCTTC. Translated: CASSFTVDYGYTF.

The V gene is TRBV15, the J gene TRBJ2-1, with unresolved D. CDR1 is LNHNV and CDR2 is YYDKDF in the germline V gene (reference sequence). The germline V and J ends were trimmed by 5 bases and 4 bases, with 12 bases remaining between them. The length of the CDR3 is 14 residues. The CDR3 DNA sequence: TGTGCCACCAGCGGTCATAGCAGATACAATGAGCAGTTCTTC. Protein sequence: CATSGHSRYNEQFF.

The CDR3: CASSEANLGGKNIQYF. The DNA of the CDR3 is TGTGCCAGCAGTGAAGCGAACCTGGGGGGCAAAAACATTCAGTACTTC. The chain has TRBV6-1 and TRBJ2-4; tentative D call: TRBD2 (6 bases). The CDR3 runs to 16 residues. Germline CDR1 MNHNS, CDR2 SASEGT. V gave up 0 bases and J gave up 3 bases, with 12 bases separating them.

The chain is built from TRBV7-9 and TRBJ1-6; 11 bases map to TRBD1. The CDR3 spans 16 residues. The V segment lost 2 bases and the J segment 11 bases; nucleotides outside the gene matches: 8. Germline values: CDR1 SEHNR, CDR2 FQNEAQ (reference sequence). CDR3 DNA sequence: TGTGCCAGCAGCTTATCAGTGGGACAGGGGGAAGCACCCCTCCACTTT. It codes for CASSLSVGQGEAPLHF.